A single sample is the source of the 10 T cell receptor beta chains below, sequenced in a study of beta chain features in type 1 diabetes. Overall study findings and caveats: Type 1 diabetes patients showed a moderate but significant shortening of TCRB CDR3s in all four CD4+ subsets.

Antigens for these TCRs are unknown. Every bit of the isolated RNA underwent reverse transcription, so sequencing read expressed TCRB transcripts. The data were produced by immunoSEQ multiplex PCR, yet TCRdb's version contains in-frame clones alone and is incomplete. The table includes around 600,000 clones, around 11% detected once. Specimen: naive CD4+ T cells from blood. These receptors came from a man aged 30 to 45 with type 1 diabetes.

The chain has TRBV2 and TRBJ2-7, with D perhaps TRBD2 (5 bases). The CDR3 extends over 13 amino acids. V gave up 10 bases and J gave up 6 bases, with 19 bases separating them. Germline values: CDR1 SNHLY, CDR2 FYNNEI. The CDR3 DNA sequence: TGTGCCACCCAGTTTGCAGGAGGAGGCGAGCAGTACTTC. Its translation is CATQFAGGGEQYF.

There are a few counts of this clone. This chain uses TRBV29-1 with TRBJ2-7, with unresolved D. Germline CDR1 reads SQVTM; CDR2 reads ANQGSEA. Trimming cost V 6 bases and J 3 bases, with 12 bases left between them. CDR3 length equals 12 residues. The CDR3 region is CSVRPNLYEQYF. The CDR3 region has the DNA TGCAGCGTGAGGCCAAATCTCTACGAGCAGTACTTC.

This clone was observed a few times. J is TRBJ2-2 and V is TRBV29-1, with D hard to call. Germline CDR1 and CDR2: SQVTM and ANQGSEA. V shed 7 bases and J shed 7 bases, with 13 bases lying between them. This CDR3 has 12 residues. This CDR3 is CSAAPRNGELFF. The DNA of the CDR3 is TGCAGCGCTGCCCCCCGGAACGGGGAGCTGTTTTTT.

V and J are TRBV30 and TRBJ1-5; perhaps TRBD1 as D (5 bases). CDR3 size: 15 residues. CDR1 and CDR2 from the germline V gene are GTSNPN and SVGIG (reference sequence). Trimming stripped 0 bases from V and 7 bases from J, with 16 bases between. The CDR3 region has the DNA TGTGCCTGGAGTGTATCCGTGGCAGGGAACCAGCCCCAGCATTTT. It is translated as CAWSVSVAGNQPQHF.

This clone has a handful of counts. The identical CDR3 is also encoded by other nucleotide sequences in the sample. This rearrangement joins TRBV6-5 to TRBJ1-5; D is unresolved. From germline, CDR1 is MNHEY and CDR2 SVGAGI. CDR3 size: 13 residues. Trimming left V 2 bases short and J 2 bases short, with 4 bases between. The CDR3 reads CASSYGRNQPQHF. The DNA for the CDR3 is TGTGCCAGCAGTTACGGGCGCAATCAGCCCCAGCATTTT.

The V call is TRBV5-1, the J call TRBJ2-7; no firm D call. Trimming took 0 bases from V and 0 from J, leaving 7 bases between them. The CDR3 has 14 residues. Germline loops: CDR1 SGHRS, CDR2 YFSETQ. The CDR3 nucleotides read TGCGCCAGCAGCTTGGTAGACACCTCCTACGAGCAGTACTTC. Its protein product is CASSLVDTSYEQYF.

The rearrangement links TRBV7-9 to TRBJ2-1; D call uncertain. The germline V gene has CDR1 SEHNR and CDR2 FQNEAQ (reference sequence). With 2 bases removed from V and 5 bases from J, the gap between germline ends came to 10 bases. The CDR3 spans 14 residues. CDR3 loop: CASSLKGVDNEQFF. For the CDR3, the DNA is TGTGCCAGCAGCTTAAAGGGTGTGGACAATGAGCAGTTCTTC.

This rearrangement joins TRBV6-5 to TRBJ2-1, with TRBD1 matching over 7 bases. Trimming at V came to 6 bases and at J to 6 bases, leaving 11 bases not matched to a gene. Germline V gene data show CDR1 as MNHEY and CDR2 as SVGAGI. The CDR3 covers 15 residues. The CDR3 reads CASSPTGVYPNEQFF. The CDR3 DNA reads TGTGCCAGCAGCCCCACAGGGGTATATCCCAATGAGCAGTTCTTC.

A remark on this clone: This CDR3 is also generated by other DNA sequences in the sample. The gene calls are TRBV29-1 and TRBJ1-4; TRBD1 matches at 7 bases. V was clipped by 6 bases and J by 7 bases; unmatched bases: 5. Per the germline V gene, CDR1 is SQVTM and CDR2 is ANQGSEA. The CDR3 extends over 12 amino acids. DNA for the CDR3: TGCAGCGTGCAGGGGGAAGGTGAAAAACTGTTTTTT. It codes for CSVQGEGEKLFF.

This clone was counted a few times. This rearrangement joins TRBV6-1 to TRBJ1-5; D remains ambiguous. The germline V gene has CDR1 MNHNS and CDR2 SASEGT. Trimming stripped 4 bases from V and 4 bases from J, with 17 bases between. The CDR3 sequence is 16 residues long. CDR3 in amino acids: CASSGSVEQRNQPQHF. As DNA, the CDR3 is TGTGCCAGCAGTGGAAGCGTTGAACAGAGAAATCAGCCCCAGCATTTT.